The entry below gives a single TCR beta chain sequence along with its context. Other DNA sequences in the same sample also yield this CDR3. This record comes from a study of control samples from healthy donors and cancer patients. CDR1 is SNHLY and CDR2 is FYNNEI in the germline V gene. This CDR3 region has 15 residues. With 9 bases clipped from V and 5 bases from J, the junction kept 13 bases outside the gene matches. Sequencing used immunoSEQ multiplex PCR; TCRdb keeps in-frame clones, though not all of them. This table has 30,000 to 40,000 clones, roughly 92% appearing once. The material sequenced was PBMCs. The rearrangement links TRBV2 to TRBJ2-5, with 9 bases matching TRBD2. The source is a man aged 35-49 years with colorectal cancer. CDR3 in amino acids: CARGRERGAAETQYF. The CDR3 DNA is TGTGCCAGGGGTCGGGAGCGGGGGGCGGCGGAGACCCAGTACTTC.